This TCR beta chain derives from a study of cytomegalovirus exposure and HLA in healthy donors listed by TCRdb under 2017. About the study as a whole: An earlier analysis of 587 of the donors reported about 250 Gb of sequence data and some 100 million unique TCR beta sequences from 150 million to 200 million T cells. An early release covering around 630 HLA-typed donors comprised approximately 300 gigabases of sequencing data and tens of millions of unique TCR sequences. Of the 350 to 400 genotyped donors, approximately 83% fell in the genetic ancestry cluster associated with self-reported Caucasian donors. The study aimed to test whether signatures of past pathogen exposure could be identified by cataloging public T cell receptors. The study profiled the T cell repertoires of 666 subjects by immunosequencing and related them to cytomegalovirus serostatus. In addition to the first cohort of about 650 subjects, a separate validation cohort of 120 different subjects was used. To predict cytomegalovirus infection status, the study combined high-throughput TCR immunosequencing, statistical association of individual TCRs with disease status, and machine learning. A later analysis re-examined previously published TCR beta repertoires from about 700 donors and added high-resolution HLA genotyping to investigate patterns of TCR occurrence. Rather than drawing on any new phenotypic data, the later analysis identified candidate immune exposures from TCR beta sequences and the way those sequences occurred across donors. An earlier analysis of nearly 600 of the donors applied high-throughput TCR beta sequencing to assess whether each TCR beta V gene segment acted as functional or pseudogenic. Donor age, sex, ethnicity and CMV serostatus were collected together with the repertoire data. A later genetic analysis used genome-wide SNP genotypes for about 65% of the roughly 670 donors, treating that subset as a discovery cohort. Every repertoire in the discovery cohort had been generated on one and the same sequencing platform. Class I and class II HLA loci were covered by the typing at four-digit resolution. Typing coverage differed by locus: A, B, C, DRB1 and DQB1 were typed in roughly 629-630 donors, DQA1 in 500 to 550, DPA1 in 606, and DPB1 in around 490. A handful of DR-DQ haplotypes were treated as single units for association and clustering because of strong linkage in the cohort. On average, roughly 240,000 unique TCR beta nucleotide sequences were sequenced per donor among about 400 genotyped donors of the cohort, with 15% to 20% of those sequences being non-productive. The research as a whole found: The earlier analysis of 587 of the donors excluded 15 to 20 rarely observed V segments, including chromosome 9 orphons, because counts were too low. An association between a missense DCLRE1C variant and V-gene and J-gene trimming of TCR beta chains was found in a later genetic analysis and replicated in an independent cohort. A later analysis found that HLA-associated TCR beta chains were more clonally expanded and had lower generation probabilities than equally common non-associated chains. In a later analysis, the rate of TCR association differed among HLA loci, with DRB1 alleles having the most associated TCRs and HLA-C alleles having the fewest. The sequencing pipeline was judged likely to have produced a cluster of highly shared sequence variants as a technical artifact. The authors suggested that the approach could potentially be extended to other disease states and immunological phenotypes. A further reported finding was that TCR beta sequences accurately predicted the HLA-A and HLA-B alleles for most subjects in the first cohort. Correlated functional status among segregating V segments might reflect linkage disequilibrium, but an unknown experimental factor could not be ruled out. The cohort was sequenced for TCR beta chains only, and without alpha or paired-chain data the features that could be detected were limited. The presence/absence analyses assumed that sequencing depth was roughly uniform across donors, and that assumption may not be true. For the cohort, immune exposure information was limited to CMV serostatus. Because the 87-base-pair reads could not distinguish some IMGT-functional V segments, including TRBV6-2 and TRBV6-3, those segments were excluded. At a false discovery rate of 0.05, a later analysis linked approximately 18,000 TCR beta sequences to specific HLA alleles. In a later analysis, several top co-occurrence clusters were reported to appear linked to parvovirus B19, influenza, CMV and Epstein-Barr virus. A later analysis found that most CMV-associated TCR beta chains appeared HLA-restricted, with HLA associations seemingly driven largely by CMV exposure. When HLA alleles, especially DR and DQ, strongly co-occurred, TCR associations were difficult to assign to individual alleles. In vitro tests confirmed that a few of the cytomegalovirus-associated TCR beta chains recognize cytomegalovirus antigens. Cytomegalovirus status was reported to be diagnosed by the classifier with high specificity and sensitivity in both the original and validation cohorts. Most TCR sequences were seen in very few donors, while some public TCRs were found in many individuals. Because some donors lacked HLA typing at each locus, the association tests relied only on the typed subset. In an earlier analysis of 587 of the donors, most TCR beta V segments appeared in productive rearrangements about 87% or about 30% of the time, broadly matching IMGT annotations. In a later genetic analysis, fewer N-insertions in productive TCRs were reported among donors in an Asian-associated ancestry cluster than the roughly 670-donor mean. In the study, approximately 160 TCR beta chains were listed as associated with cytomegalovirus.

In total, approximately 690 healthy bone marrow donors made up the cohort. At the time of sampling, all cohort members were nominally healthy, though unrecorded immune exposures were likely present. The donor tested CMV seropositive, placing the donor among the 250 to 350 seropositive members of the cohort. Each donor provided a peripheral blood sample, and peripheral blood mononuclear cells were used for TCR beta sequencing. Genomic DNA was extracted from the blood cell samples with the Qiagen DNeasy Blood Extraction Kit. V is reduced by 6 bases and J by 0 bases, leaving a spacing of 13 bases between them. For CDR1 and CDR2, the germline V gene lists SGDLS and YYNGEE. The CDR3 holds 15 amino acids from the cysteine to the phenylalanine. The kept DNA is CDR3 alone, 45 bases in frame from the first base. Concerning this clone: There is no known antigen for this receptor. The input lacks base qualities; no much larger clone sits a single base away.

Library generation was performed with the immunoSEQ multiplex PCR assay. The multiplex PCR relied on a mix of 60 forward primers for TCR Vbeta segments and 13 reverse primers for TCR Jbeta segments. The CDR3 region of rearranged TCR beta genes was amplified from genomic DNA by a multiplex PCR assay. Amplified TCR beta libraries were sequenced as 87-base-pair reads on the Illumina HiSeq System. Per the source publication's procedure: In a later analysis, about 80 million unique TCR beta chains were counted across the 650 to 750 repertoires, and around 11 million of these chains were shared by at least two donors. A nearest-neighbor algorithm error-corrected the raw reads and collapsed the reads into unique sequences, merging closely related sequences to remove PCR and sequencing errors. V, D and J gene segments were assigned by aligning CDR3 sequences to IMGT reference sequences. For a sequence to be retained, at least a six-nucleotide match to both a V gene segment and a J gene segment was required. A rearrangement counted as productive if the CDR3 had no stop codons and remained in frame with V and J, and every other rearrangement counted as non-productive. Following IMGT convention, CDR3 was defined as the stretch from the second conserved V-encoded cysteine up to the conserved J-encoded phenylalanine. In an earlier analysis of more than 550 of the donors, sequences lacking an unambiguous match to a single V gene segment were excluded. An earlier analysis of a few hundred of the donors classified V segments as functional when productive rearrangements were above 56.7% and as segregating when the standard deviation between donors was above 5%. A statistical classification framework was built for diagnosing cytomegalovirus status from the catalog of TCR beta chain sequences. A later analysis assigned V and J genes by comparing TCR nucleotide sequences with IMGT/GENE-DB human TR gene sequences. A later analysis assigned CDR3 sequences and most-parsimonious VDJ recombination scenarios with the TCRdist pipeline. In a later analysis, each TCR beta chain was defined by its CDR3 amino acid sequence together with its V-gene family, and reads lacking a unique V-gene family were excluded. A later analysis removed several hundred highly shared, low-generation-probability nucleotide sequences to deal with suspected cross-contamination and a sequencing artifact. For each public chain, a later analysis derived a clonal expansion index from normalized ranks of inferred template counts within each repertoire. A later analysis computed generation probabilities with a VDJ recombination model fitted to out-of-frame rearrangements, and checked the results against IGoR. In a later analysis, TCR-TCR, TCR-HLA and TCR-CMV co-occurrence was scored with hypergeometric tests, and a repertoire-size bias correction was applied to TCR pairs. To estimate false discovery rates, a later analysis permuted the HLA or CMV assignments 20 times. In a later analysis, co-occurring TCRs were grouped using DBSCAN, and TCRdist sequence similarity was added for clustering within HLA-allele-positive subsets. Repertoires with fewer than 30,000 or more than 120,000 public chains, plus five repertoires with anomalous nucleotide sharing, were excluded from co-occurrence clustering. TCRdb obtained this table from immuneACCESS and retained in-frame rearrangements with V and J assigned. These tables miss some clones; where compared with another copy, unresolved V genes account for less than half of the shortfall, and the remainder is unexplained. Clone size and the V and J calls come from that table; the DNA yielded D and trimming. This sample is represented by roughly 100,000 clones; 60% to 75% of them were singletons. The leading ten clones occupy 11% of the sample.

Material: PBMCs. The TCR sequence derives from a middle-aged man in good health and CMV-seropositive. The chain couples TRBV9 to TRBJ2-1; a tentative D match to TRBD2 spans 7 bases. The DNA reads TGTGCCAGCACCAAGGGGGGGGTCTCCTACAATGAGCAGTTCTTC. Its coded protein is CASTKGGVSYNEQFF.